This entry concerns a single T cell receptor beta chain. The data were produced by immunoSEQ multiplex PCR, yet TCRdb's version contains in-frame clones alone and is incomplete. The table lists fewer than 90,000 clones, roughly 88% of them singletons. The source of the sample is a study of control samples from healthy donors and cancer patients. This receptor was obtained from a woman aged 45-65 years in good health. Sequencing input: blood.

CDR3 sequence: CASRTSSGTDTQYF. The DNA of the CDR3 is TGTGCCAGCAGAACTAGTTCTGGCACAGATACGCAGTATTTT. J is TRBJ2-3 and V is TRBV6-5, with a weak D call TRBD2 (5 bases). CDR3 length: 14 amino acids. The V end was cut by 6 bases, the J end by 1 base, with 11 bases between. Germline-derived CDR1 and CDR2 are MNHEY and SVGAGI.